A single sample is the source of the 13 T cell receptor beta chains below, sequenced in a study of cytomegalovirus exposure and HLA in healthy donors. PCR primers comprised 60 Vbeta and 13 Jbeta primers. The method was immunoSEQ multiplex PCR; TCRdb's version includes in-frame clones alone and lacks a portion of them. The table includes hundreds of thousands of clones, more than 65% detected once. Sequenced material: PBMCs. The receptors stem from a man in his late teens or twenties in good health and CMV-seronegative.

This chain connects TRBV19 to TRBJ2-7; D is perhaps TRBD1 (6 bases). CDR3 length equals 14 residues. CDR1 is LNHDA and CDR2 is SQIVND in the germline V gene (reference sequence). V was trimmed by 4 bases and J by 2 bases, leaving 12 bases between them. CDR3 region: CASSTPGHPYEQYF. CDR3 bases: TGTGCCAGTAGTACACCGGGACATCCCTACGAGCAGTACTTC.

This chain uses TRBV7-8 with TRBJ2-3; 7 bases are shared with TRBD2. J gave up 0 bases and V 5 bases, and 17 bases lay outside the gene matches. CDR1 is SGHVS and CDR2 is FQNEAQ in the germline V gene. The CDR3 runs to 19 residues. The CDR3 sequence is CASSLGVYGTTGSTDTQYF. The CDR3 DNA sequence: TGTGCCAGCAGCCTCGGTGTGTATGGGACTACCGGAAGCACAGATACGCAGTATTTT.

CDR3 bases: TGTGCCAGCAGCGGACTGCCGGGCAATCAGCCCCAGCATTTT. It translates to CASSGLPGNQPQHF. The rearrangement joins TRBV2 to TRBJ1-5; D call uncertain. Germline CDR1 is SNHLY and CDR2 is FYNNEI. The germline V and J ends were trimmed by 6 bases and 2 bases, with 11 bases remaining between them. The CDR3 consists of 14 residues. The full variable domain, completed using reference TRBV2 and TRBJ1-5, is EPEVTQTPSHQVTQMGQEVILRCVPISNHLYFYWYRQILGQKVEFLVSFYNNEISEKSEIFDDQFSVERPDGSNFTLKIRSTKLEDSAMYFCASSGLPGNQPQHFGDGTRLSIL.

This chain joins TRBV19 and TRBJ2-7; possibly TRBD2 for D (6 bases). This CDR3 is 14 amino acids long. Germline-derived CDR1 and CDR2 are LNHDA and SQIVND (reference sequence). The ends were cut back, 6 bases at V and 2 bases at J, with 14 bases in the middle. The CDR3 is CASSQRGSTYEQYF. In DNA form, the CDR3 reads TGTGCCAGTAGCCAACGGGGGAGTACCTACGAGCAGTACTTC.

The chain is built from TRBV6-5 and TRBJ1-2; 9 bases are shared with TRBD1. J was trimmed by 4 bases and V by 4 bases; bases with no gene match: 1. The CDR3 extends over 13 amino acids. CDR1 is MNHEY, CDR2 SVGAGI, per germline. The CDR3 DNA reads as TGTGCCAGCAGTTTGACAGGGGGCTATGGCTACACCTTC. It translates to CASSLTGGYGYTF.

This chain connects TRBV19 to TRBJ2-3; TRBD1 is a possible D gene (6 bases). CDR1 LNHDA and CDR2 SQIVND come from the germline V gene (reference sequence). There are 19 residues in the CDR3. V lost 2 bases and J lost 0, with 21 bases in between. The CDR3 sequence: CASSIRVPHDRSSTDTQYF. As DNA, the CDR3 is TGTGCCAGTAGTATACGGGTCCCCCACGACAGGTCTAGCACAGATACGCAGTATTTT.

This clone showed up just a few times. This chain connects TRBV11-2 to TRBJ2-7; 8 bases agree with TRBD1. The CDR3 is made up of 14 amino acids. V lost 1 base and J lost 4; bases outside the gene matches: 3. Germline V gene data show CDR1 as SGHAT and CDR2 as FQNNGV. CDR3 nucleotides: TGTGCCAGCAGCTTAGCGACAGGGGATTACGAGCAGTACTTC. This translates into CASSLATGDYEQYF.

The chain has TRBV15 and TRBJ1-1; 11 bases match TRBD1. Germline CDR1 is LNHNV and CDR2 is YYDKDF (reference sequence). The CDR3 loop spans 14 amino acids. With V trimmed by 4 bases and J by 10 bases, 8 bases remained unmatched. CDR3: CATSTRTGTGGAFF. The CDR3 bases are TGTGCCACCAGCACTAGAACCGGGACAGGGGGAGCTTTCTTT.

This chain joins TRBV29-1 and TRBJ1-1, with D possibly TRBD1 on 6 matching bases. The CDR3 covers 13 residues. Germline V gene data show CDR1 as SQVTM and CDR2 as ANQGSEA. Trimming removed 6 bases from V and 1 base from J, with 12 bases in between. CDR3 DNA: TGCAGCGTCTCGACAGGAACGAACACTGAAGCTTTCTTT. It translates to CSVSTGTNTEAFF.

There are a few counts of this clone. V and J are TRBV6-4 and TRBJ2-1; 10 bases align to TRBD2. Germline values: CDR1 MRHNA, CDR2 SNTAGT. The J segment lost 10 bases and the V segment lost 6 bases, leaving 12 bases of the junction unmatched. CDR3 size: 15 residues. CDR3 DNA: TGTGCCAGCAGCCCGCAAACGCTAGCGGGAGCCGAGCAGTTCTTC. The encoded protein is CASSPQTLAGAEQFF.

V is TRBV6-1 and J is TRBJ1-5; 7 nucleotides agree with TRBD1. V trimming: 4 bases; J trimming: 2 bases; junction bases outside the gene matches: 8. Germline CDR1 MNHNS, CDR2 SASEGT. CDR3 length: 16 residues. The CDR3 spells CASSGSGGGGNQPQHF. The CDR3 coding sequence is TGTGCCAGCAGTGGTTCAGGGGGTGGGGGCAATCAGCCCCAGCATTTT.

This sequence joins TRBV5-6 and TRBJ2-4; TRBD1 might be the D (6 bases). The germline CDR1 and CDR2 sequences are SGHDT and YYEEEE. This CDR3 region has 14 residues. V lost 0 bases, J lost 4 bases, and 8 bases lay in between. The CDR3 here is CASSLGDNKNIQYF. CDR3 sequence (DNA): TGTGCCAGCAGCTTGGGGGACAATAAAAACATTCAGTACTTC.

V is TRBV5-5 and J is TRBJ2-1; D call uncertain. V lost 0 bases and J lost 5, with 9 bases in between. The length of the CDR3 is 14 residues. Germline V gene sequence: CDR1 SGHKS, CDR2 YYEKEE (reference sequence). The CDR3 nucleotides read TGTGCCAGCAGCTTGGTTCGGGTAAACAATGAGCAGTTCTTC. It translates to CASSLVRVNNEQFF.